These T cell receptor beta chains were read from a single sample in a study of response to subunit inactivated influenza vaccine. TCRdb reprocessed the RT-PCR reads with MiXCR, giving one entry per CDR3 protein. The sample includes about 580,000 distinct CDR3 sequences, 14% of them seen just once. Material: PBMCs from blood, obtained 11 to 12 days after vaccination. Every receptor here comes from a man between 45 and 60 years old who received an inactivated influenza vaccine. Each CDR3 is given with its conserved first and last residue. The D gene is left open where the match is weak. Size values are once, few and many counts, or a class for expanded clones, and some rows have none.

>TRBV6-1|few|TRBD2|TRBJ2-1
TGTGCCAGCAGTCCCAACGGGCGGGAGGCCCTGGTGGATGAGCAGTTCTTC
CASSPNGREALVDEQFF
>TRBV27|many|-|TRBJ2-7
TGTGCCAGCTGGGAATACGAGCAGTACTTC
CASWEYEQYF
>TRBV28|-|TRBD1|TRBJ2-7
TGTGCCAGCAGTGCCCCAGGGGGTTCGGCGAGCTCCTACGAGCAGTACTTC
CASSAPGGSASSYEQYF
>TRBV7-9|-|-|TRBJ2-7
TGTGCCAGCACCCCTCGGTCCTCCTACGAGCAGTACTTC
CASTPRSSYEQYF
>TRBV29-1|few|-|TRBJ2-5
TGCAGCGTTGAGAGAGGGGCGGGGGAGACCCAGTACTTC
CSVERGAGETQYF
>TRBV12-3/TRBV12-4|once|TRBD1|TRBJ2-7
TGTGCCAGCAGTAGTCGGGACAGCGACACCTACGAGCAGTACTTC
CASSSRDSDTYEQYF
>TRBV6-2/TRBV6-3|-|-|TRBJ1-1
TGTGCCAGCAGTTATAATTCGGACGGACCGAACACTGAAGCTTTCTTT
CASSYNSDGPNTEAFF
>TRBV7-2|few|-|TRBJ2-1
TGTGCCAGCAGCTTAGTTTTAAACAATGAGCAGTTCTTC
CASSLVLNNEQFF
>TRBV10-3|few|-|TRBJ1-1
TGTGCCATCAGTGACTATACAGGTATGAACACTGAAGCTTTCTTT
CAISDYTGMNTEAFF
>TRBV5-5|-|TRBD1|TRBJ1-4
TGTGCCAGCAGCTTGGTGGACCGGGACAGGGACGAAAAACTGTTTTTT
CASSLVDRDRDEKLFF
>TRBV6-2/TRBV6-3|few|TRBD1|TRBJ2-7
TGTGCCAGCAGTTACCCCGGGACAGGAGGCTACGAGCAGTACTTC
CASSYPGTGGYEQYF
>TRBV10-3|-|TRBD2|TRBJ2-3
TGTGCCATCAGTGACCCACGCGGGACTAGCGGGAAATCAGGGTCCACAGATACGCAGTATTTT
CAISDPRGTSGKSGSTDTQYF
>TRBV21-1|-|-|TRBJ2-1
TGTGCCAGCAGCATCCGGAGCGGGGGAGTGGGGGTCAATGAGCAGTTCTTC
CASSIRSGGVGVNEQFF
>TRBV9|-|TRBD1|TRBJ2-7
TGTGCCAGCAGCGTAGGTGGGACAGGTGACGAGCAGTACTTC
CASSVGGTGDEQYF
>TRBV5-1|-|TRBD1|TRBJ1-1
TGCGCCAGCAGTTACCAGGGGGTCAGCATGAACACTGAAGCTTTCTTT
CASSYQGVSMNTEAFF
>TRBV6-7|few|TRBD2|TRBJ2-7
TGTGCCAGCAGATCCGGGACTAGCTCCTACGAGCAGTACTTC
CASRSGTSSYEQYF
>TRBV24-1|-|TRBD2|TRBJ2-2
TGTGCCACCAGTGTCGGACTAGCTGCCGGGGAGCTGTTTTTT
CATSVGLAAGELFF
>TRBV4-1|-|-|TRBJ2-3
TGCGCCAGCAGCCAAGACTCGACCACAGATACGCAGTATTTT
CASSQDSTTDTQYF
>TRBV5-6|-|-|TRBJ2-2
TGTGCCAGCAGCTTCGGTATAACCGGGGAGCTGTTTTTT
CASSFGITGELFF
>TRBV6-2/TRBV6-3|once|TRBD1|TRBJ2-7
TGTGCCAGCAGTTACCGGACAGGCGGAGAGGGGAAGCAGTACTTC
CASSYRTGGEGKQYF
>TRBV14|-|-|TRBJ2-4
TGTGCCAGCAGCAATACCGGGACTCGCATTCAGTACTTC
CASSNTGTRIQYF